This T cell receptor beta chain was recorded in a study of T cell repertoires in cytomegalovirus infection. Across the study: Selection of CMV epitopes for the study included recently identified HLA-C-restricted and well-studied HLA-B-restricted ones.

One entry per CDR3 protein results from TCRdb running MiXCR on the reads. Of hundreds of thousands of distinct CDR3 sequences in the sample, about a third were seen once. The table lists this clonotype with a few counts. Antigen unknown. General study findings and limits: Totalled public TCR beta family frequency picked out people who carried CMV plus the relevant HLA.

There are 12 residues in the CDR3. The germline V gene has CDR1 DFQATT and CDR2 SNEGSKA (reference sequence). The sample consisted of cultured CD8+ T cells from PBMCs, taken from culture after CMV antigen stimulation. The source of this sequence is a human donor in good health (CMV status not recorded). Some clones in this sample may be carry-over from other donors' samples. The chain is built from TRBV20-1 and TRBJ2-3; D assignment may be TRBD1 or TRBD2 (5 bases each). CDR3 residues: CSLMGVIDTQYF. In DNA form, the CDR3 reads TGCTCCCTAATGGGGGTTATTGATACGCAGTATTTT.